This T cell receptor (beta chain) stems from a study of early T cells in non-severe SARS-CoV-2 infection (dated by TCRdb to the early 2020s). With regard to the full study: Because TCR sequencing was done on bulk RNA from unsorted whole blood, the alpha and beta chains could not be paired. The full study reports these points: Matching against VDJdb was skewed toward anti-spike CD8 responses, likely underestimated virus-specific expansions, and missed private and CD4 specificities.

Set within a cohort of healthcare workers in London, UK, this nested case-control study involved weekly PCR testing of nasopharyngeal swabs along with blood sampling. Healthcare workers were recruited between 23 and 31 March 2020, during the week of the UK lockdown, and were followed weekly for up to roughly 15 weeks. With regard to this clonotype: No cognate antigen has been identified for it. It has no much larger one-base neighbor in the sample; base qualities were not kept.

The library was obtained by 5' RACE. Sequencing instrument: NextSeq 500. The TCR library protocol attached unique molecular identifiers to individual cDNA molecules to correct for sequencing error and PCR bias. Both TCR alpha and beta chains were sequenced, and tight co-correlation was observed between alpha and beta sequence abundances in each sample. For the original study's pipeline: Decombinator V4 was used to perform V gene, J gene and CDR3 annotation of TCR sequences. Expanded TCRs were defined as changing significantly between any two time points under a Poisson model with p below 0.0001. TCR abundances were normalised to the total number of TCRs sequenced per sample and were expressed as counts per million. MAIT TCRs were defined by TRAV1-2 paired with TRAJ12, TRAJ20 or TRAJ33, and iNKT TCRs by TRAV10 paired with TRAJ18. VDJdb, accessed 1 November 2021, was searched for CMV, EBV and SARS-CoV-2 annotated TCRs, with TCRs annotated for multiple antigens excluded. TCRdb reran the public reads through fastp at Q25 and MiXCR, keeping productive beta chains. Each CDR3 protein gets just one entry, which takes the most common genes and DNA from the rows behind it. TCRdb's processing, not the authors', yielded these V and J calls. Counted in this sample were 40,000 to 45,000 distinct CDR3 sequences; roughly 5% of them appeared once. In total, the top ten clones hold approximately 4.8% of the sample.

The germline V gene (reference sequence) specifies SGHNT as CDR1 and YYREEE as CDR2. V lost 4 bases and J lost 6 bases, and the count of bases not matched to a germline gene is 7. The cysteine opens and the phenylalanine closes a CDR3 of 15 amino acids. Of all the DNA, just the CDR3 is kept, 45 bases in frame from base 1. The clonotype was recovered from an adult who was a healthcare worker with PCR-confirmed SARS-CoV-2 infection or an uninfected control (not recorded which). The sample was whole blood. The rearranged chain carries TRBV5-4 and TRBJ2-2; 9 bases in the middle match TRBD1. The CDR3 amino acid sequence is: CASSAAGTGSGELFF. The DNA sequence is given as TGTGCCAGCAGCGCGGCGGGGACAGGGTCCGGGGAGCTGTTTTTT.